This T cell receptor beta chain was captured by sequencing in a study of blood T cell repertoires in COVID-19 (dated by TCRdb to 2019 to 2021). For the wider study: Samples from collaborators originated in the United States, Italy and Spain and spanned both the acute and convalescent phases of COVID-19. Samples were obtained from the ongoing ImmuneRACE study (first 160 participants) and from about 1,300 subjects provided by 6 global collaborators. Where HLA class I and class II types were available, the types were taken from metadata supplied by the sample provider, not from assay-based typing. The material from the prospective study consisted of cDNA or gDNA derived from T cells, B-cell-depleted T cells, or PBMCs. Deeply sampled blood TCRbeta repertoires from subjects exposed to, actively infected with, or recovered from COVID-19 were included in the dataset. The repertoires were released in a freely available public database meant as a resource for research on the immune response to SARS-CoV-2. The sample metadata nearly always contained a de-identified subject ID, COVID-19 status, age in years and sex. What the research found in general, with its limitations: Clinical and demographic metadata were provided uncurated, with the amount varying by source and participant.

Deletion took 11 bases off V and 3 bases off J, with a span of 16 bases between the germline ends. Via the germline V gene, CDR1 is SNHLY and CDR2 FYNNEI. The CDR3 sequence holds 13 residues, the cysteine and phenylalanine included. Of the read, only the CDR3 DNA is kept; its 39 bases are in frame from base 1. Each collaborating institution followed its own protocols to collect whole blood in K2EDTA tubes. For TCRbeta analysis, collaborators shipped samples in one of three forms: frozen whole blood, isolated PBMCs, or DNA extracted from either of those sample types. The immunoSEQ Assay, a bias-controlled multiplex PCR, was used to amplify TCRbeta CDR3 regions from genomic DNA. Per the authors' processing: Within the assay, amplification of reference gene primers was used to estimate how many nucleated cells each sample contained. To quantify the absolute abundance of each unique TCRbeta CDR3 rearrangement, sequence reads were collapsed and filtered. For each sample, productive Simpson clonality was calculated as the square root of Simpson's diversity index across productive rearrangements. The table was pulled from immuneACCESS by TCRdb, which kept in-frame rearrangements only. Such tables lose some clones; where checked, under half of the loss comes from unresolved V genes, and the rest has no known cause. V, J and clone size are taken as reported in that table, and D and trimming were inferred from the DNA itself. This sample has under 130,000 clones in its table, and about 90% of those were observed once. The ten largest make up 6.2% of the sample.

Concerning this clone: This clone's antigen is unknown. The sample holds no much larger clone one base away, and base qualities are not on file.

The material sequenced was peripheral blood. This TCR derives from a human donor in a cohort sampled during active COVID-19. This chain joins TRBV2 to TRBJ1-2; no confident D gene assignment can be made. The CDR3 amino acid sequence is: CAGLGRNHYGYTF. The DNA sequence reads TGTGCCGGCCTCGGCAGGAACCACTATGGCTACACCTTC. Here the CDR3 is joined to the reference TRBV2 and TRBJ1-2 genes, and the full variable domain is: EPEVTQTPSHQVTQMGQEVILRCVPISNHLYFYWYRQILGQKVEFLVSFYNNEISEKSEIFDDQFSVERPDGSNFTLKIRSTKLEDSAMYFCAGLGRNHYGYTFGSGTRLTVV.